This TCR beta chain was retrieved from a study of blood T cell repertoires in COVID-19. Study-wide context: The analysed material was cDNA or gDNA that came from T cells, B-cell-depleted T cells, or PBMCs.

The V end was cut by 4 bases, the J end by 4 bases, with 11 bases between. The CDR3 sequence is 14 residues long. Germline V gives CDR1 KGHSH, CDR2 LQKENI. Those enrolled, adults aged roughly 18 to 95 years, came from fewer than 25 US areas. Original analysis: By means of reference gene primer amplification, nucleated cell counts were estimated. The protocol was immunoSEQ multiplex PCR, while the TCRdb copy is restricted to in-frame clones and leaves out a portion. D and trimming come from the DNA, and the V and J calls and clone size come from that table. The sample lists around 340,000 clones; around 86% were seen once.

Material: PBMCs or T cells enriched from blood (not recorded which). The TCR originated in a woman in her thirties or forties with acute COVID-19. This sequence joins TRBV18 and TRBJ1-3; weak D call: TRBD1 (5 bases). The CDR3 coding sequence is TGTGCCAGCTCACTAGACGGGGGAGGAAACACCATATATTTT. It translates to CASSLDGGGNTIYF.